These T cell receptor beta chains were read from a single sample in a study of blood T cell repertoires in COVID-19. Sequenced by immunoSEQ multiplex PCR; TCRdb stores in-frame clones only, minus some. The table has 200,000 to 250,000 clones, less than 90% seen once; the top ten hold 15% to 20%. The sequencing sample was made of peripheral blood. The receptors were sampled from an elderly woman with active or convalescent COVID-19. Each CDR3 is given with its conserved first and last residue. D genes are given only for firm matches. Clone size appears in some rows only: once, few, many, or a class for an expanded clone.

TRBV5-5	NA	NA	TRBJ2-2	TGTGCCAGCAGCCAGCGAGGGAACACCGGGGAGCTGTTTTTT	CASSQRGNTGELFF
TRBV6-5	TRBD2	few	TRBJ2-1	TGTGCCAGCAGAACAAGCGGGAGGGCCTACAATGAGCAGTTCTTC	CASRTSGRAYNEQFF
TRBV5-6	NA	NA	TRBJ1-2	TGTGCCAGCAGCTTGACCCCGGACAGTGCCTATGGCTACACCTTC	CASSLTPDSAYGYTF
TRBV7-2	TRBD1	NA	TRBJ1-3	TGTGCCAGCAGCAGACAGGGATCCCACTCTGGAAACACCATATATTTT	CASSRQGSHSGNTIYF
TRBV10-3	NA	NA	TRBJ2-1	TGTGCCATCAGTGGGGCCCGGGAAGGAAATGAGCAGTTCTTC	CAISGAREGNEQFF
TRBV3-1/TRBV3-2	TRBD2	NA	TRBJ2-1	TGTGCCAGCAGCCAAGTTACGCCTAGCGGGGAGCAGGTCTTC	CASSQVTPSGEQVF
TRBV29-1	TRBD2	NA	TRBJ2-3	TGCGGCCAGCGGGGGTTAACAGATACGCAGTATTTT	CGQRGLTDTQYF
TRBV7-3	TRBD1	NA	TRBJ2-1	TGTGCCAGCAGCTTAACGCCGGGACAGGGGTTAATCAATGAGCAGTTCTTC	CASSLTPGQGLINEQFF
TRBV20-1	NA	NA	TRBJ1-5	TGCAGTGCTGGCCCAGAGCCCCAGCATTTT	CSAGPEPQHF
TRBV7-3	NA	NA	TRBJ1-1	TGTGCCAGCAGCTCGGGATACCCGGGGGCTGAAGCTTTCTTT	CASSSGYPGAEAFF
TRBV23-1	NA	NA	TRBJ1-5	TGCGCCAGCAGTCAATCGAGGCAGCGCAATCAGCCCCAGCATTTT	CASSQSRQRNQPQHF
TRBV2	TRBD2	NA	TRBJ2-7	TGTGCCAGCAGTGTCTCTAGCGGGAGGGCCTACGAGCAGTACTTC	CASSVSSGRAYEQYF
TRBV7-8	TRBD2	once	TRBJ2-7	TGTGCCAGCAGCTGGGGACTAGCGGGATCCTCCTTCGTAGAGCAGTACTTC	CASSWGLAGSSFVEQYF
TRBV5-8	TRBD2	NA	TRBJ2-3	TGTGCCAGCAGCTCAGCCACTAGCGGGAGGTCAGATACGCAGTATTTT	CASSSATSGRSDTQYF
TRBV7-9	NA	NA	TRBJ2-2	TGTGCCAGCAGCTTTCCCGGGAGGAACACCGGGGAGCTGTTTTTT	CASSFPGRNTGELFF
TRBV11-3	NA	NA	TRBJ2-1	TGTGCCAGCAGCTTATGGCGGGCCAGCTACAATGAGCAGTTCTTC	CASSLWRASYNEQFF
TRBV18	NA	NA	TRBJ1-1	TGTGCCAGCTCACCTTTTTCAGGGGAGGGCACTGAAGCTTTCTTT	CASSPFSGEGTEAFF
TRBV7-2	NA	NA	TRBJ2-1	TGTGCCAGCAGCCCGGACTACCTCTCCTACAATGAGCAGTTCTTC	CASSPDYLSYNEQFF
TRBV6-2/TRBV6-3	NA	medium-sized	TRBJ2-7	TGTGCCAGCAGTCTCGAACTAGGCCGATCCTACGAGCAGTACTTC	CASSLELGRSYEQYF
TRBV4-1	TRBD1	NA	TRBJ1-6	TGCGCCAGCAGCCTCACAGGGGCCAATTCACCCCTCCACTTT	CASSLTGANSPLHF
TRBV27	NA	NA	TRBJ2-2	TGTGCCAGCAGTCCGGACAGGAACACCGGGGAGCTGTTTTTT	CASSPDRNTGELFF
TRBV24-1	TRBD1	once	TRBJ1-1	TGTGCCACCAGTGATACAGGGGGCGCTAGCACTGAAGCTTTCTTT	CATSDTGGASTEAFF
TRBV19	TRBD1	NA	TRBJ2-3	TGTGCCAGCGCGATCAATCGACAGGGGGATACGCAGTATTTT	CASAINRQGDTQYF
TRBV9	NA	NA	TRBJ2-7	TGTGCCAGCAGCGTAGGTGCTGGGACACTCTCAGAGGAGCAGTACTTC	CASSVGAGTLSEEQYF
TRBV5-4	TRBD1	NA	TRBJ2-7	TGTGCCAGCAGCAACAGGGGGCGAGAGAACGAGCAGTACTTC	CASSNRGRENEQYF
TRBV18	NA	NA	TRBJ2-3	TGTGCCAGCTCAGCTAGCGACCGCACTAGCACAGATACGCAGTATTTT	CASSASDRTSTDTQYF
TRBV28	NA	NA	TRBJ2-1	TGTGCCAGCAGTTTAAACAGATACAATGAGCAGTTCTTC	CASSLNRYNEQFF
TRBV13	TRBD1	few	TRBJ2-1	TGTGCCAGCAGCCTCGGGACAGGGGACAATGAGCAGTTCTTC	CASSLGTGDNEQFF
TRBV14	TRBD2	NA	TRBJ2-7	TGTGCCAGCAGCCAAGTCCTCGGGGGGCTAGCGGGAGGGCCGCTCTACGAGCAGTACTTC	CASSQVLGGLAGGPLYEQYF
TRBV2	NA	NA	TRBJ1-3	TGTGCCAGCAGGGAATCCAGGGGTACTGGAAACACCATATATTTT	CASRESRGTGNTIYF
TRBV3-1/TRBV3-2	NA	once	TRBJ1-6	TGTGCCAGCAGCCAAGGCCAGAATAATTCACCCCTCCACTTT	CASSQGQNNSPLHF
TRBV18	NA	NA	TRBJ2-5	TGTGCCAGCTCACCTCAGCGTCCAGAGACCCAGTACTTC	CASSPQRPETQYF
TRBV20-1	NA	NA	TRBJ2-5	TGCAGTGCTAGTCTAAGTCTAGACCAAGAGACCCAGTACTTC	CSASLSLDQETQYF
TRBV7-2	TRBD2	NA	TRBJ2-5	TGTGCCAGCAGGCCAACACTAGCGGGGGACCAAGAGACCCAGTACTTC	CASRPTLAGDQETQYF
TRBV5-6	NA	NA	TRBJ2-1	TGTGCCACACGTCCCCCGGGGAGAGGGTACAATGAGCAGTTCTTC	CATRPPGRGYNEQFF
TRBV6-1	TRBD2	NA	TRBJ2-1	TGTGCCAGCCGTGATTTTGCGGGAGGGTCCTACAATGAGCAGTTCTTC	CASRDFAGGSYNEQFF
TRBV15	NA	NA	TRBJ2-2	TGTGCCACCAGCAGAAACCCGCTGGGGGCCGCCGGGGAGCTGTTTTTT	CATSRNPLGAAGELFF
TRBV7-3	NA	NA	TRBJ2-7	TGTGCCAGCAGCCTCCTGGGTGGAGGTGGCTACGAGCAGTACTTC	CASSLLGGGGYEQYF
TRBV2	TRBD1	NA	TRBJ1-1	TGTGCCAGCAGAGAGAGGACAGGGGAGAACACTGAAGCTTTCTTT	CASRERTGENTEAFF
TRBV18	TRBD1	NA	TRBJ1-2	TGTGCCAGCTCACCCTCGGGACAGGGGAATGGCTACACCTTC	CASSPSGQGNGYTF
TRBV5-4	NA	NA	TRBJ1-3	TGTGCCAGCAGCTTGCCCAGGGGCCCCGGAAACACCATATATTTT	CASSLPRGPGNTIYF
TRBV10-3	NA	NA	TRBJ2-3	TGTGCCATCAGTCCGACTACGGGGAGCACAGATACGCAGTATTTT	CAISPTTGSTDTQYF
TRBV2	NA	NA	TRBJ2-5	TGTGCCAGCAGTGATGGGGGCTTTGTCCAAGAGACCCAGTACTTC	CASSDGGFVQETQYF
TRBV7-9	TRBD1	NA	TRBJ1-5	TGTGCCAGCAGCTTAGGGACAGGGCTCAATCAGCCCCAGCATTTT	CASSLGTGLNQPQHF
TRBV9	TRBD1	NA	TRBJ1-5	TGTGCCAGCAGCGCCCAACAGGGGGCGGGCAATCAGCCCCAGCATTTT	CASSAQQGAGNQPQHF
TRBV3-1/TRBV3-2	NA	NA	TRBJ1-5	TGTGCCAGCAGCCAAGGAGATCAGCCCCAGCATTTT	CASSQGDQPQHF
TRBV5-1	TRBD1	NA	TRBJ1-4	TGCGCCAGCGGGACTTCTGCAGGGGGCGATCATACTAACGAAAAACTGTTTTTT	CASGTSAGGDHTNEKLFF
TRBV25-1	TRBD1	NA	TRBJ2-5	TGTGCCAGCAGTGAATGGGGACAGGGGGCGATGGAGACCCAGTACTTC	CASSEWGQGAMETQYF
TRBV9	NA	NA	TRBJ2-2	TGTGCCAGCAGCATACGGTCCGGCACCGGGGAGCTGTTTTTT	CASSIRSGTGELFF
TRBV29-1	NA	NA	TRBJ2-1	TGCAGCGTTGAAGAGGGCAGGGTGGGTGAGCAGTTCTTC	CSVEEGRVGEQFF
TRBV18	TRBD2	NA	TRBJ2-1	TGTGCCAGCTCACCACTGACTAGCTCCAATGAGCAGTTCTTC	CASSPLTSSNEQFF
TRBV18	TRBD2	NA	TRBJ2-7	TGTGCCAGCTCACCTTGGGGGGGTCGCGACGAGCAGTACTTC	CASSPWGGRDEQYF
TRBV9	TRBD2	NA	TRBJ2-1	TGTGCCAGCAGCGTACGGACTAGCGGGAGGAGCTCCTACAATGAGCAGTTCTTC	CASSVRTSGRSSYNEQFF
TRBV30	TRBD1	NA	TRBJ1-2	TGTGCCTGGAGTCCAGGGGGTGGCTACACCTTC	CAWSPGGGYTF
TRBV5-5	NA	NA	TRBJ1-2	TGTGCCAGCAGCTTGAGTAGTAACTATGGCTACACCTTC	CASSLSSNYGYTF
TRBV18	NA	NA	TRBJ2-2	TGTGCCAGCTCACCCAGGGACACCGGGGAGCTGTTTTTT	CASSPRDTGELFF
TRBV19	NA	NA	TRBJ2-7	TGTGCCAGTAGTATAGTGGCACCATCCTACGAGCAGTACTTC	CASSIVAPSYEQYF